This TCR beta chain was retrieved from a study of OX40 agonist ivuxolimab in advanced cancers. Sequencing was performed with immunoSEQ multiplex PCR; in TCRdb, only in-frame clones are kept and a portion is missing. The sample lists around 36,000 clones; roughly 87% were seen once. Study conclusions and caveats: Average numbers of expanded clones were greater in CD8+ T cells than in CD4+. With doses of 0.1-3.0 mg/kg, partial responders showed among the lowest clonal expansion.

As regards this clone: What it binds is unknown.

CDR3 size: 14 residues. V was trimmed by 3 bases and J by 6 bases, leaving 11 bases between them. Germline CDR1 MGHDK, CDR2 SYGVNS. This sequence originates from an adult with an advanced solid tumor such as melanoma, head and neck, liver or kidney cancer. Sequences were derived from CD4+ or CD8+ T cells sorted from blood, sampled in a trial of the OX40 agonist ivuxolimab. V and J are TRBV25-1 and TRBJ1-4, with a possible D match to TRBD1 (6 bases). The CDR3 sequence: CASSDLGQYEKLFF. CDR3 sequence (DNA): TGTGCCAGCAGTGACCTCGGACAGTATGAAAAACTGTTTTTT.